The 12 T cell receptor beta chains in this list originate from one sample, sequenced in a study of blood T cell repertoires in COVID-19. The assay was immunoSEQ multiplex PCR, and TCRdb's table has in-frame clones only and misses some. The sample has 130,000 or so clones, roughly 84% seen once. Sequenced: peripheral blood. These receptor sequences come from a woman of 80 years or more with acute or convalescent COVID-19.

The chain combines TRBV7-2 with TRBJ1-3; D gene ambiguous. The CDR3 contains 14 residues. In germline, CDR1 is SGHTA, CDR2 FQGNSA. Trimming removed 5 bases at V and 1 base at J, with 9 bases between. The DNA of the CDR3 is TGTGCCAGCAGCCCACGGAGATCTGGAAACACCATATATTTT. Protein sequence: CASSPRRSGNTIYF.

This chain uses TRBV6-6 with TRBJ2-2; 11 bases align to TRBD2. V shed 5 bases and J 6 bases; nucleotides not matched to a gene: 5. Per the germline V gene, CDR1 is MNHNY and CDR2 is SVGAGI (reference sequence). CDR3 length equals 15 residues. The CDR3 loop reads CASSIAGGVSGELFF. CDR3 coding DNA: TGTGCCAGCAGTATAGCGGGAGGGGTTTCCGGGGAGCTGTTTTTT.

The V gene is TRBV12-3 or TRBV12-4, the J gene TRBJ2-2, with 7 positions matching TRBD2. V shed 5 bases and J 6 bases; nucleotides not matched to a gene: 3. This CDR3 has 13 residues. CDR3 in DNA: TGTGCCAGCAGTGACCGGGGGGCCGGGGAGCTGTTTTTT. Translation: CASSDRGAGELFF.

The chain combines TRBV4-3 with TRBJ2-7; no definite D call. Germline values: CDR1 LGHNA, CDR2 YSLEER. The CDR3 spans 14 residues. Trimming removed 1 base from V and 1 base from J, with 8 bases in between. CDR3 DNA sequence: TGCGCCAGCAGCCAAGCCCTCGGGTCCTACGAGCAGTACTTC. Translating gives CASSQALGSYEQYF.

The CDR3: CASSSDRGSFGYTF. CDR3 in DNA: TGTGCCAGCAGCTCCGACAGGGGATCTTTTGGCTACACCTTC. This chain connects TRBV7-8 to TRBJ1-2; 8 nucleotides align to TRBD1. Germline V CDR1 and CDR2: SGHVS, FQNEAQ. V was pared by 4 bases and J by 7 bases, with 8 bases of the junction left unmatched. The CDR3 is made up of 14 amino acids.

This chain joins TRBV3-1 (or the pseudogene TRBV3-2) and TRBJ1-1; tentative D call: TRBD1 (5 bases). Germline V gene lookup returns CDR1 LGHDT and CDR2 YNNKEL (reference sequence). The V gene lost 6 bases and the J gene lost 1 base, with 12 bases spanning the gap. CDR3 length: 14 residues. The CDR3 spells CASRRRQPNTEAFF. In DNA form, the CDR3 reads TGTGCCAGCAGAAGAAGACAGCCGAACACTGAAGCTTTCTTT.

In its sample, this clone was seen a few times. The V gene is TRBV2, the J gene TRBJ1-2; tentative D call: TRBD1 (5 bases). Per the germline V gene, CDR1 is SNHLY and CDR2 is FYNNEI. The CDR3 sequence is 14 residues long. V lost 6 bases, J lost 6 bases, and 17 bases lay in between. CDR3 loop: CASSPPGRADGYTF. The DNA of the CDR3 is TGTGCCAGCAGCCCTCCCGGCAGGGCCGATGGCTACACCTTC. Full variable domain (outside the CDR3, taken from reference TRBV2 and TRBJ1-2): EPEVTQTPSHQVTQMGQEVILRCVPISNHLYFYWYRQILGQKVEFLVSFYNNEISEKSEIFDDQFSVERPDGSNFTLKIRSTKLEDSAMYFCASSPPGRADGYTFGSGTRLTVV.

The rearrangement links TRBV6-2 or TRBV6-3 to TRBJ1-5; the D is unclear. The CDR3 runs 14 residues. Trimming took off 3 bases at V and 2 bases at J, with 8 bases between the two ends. Germline values: CDR1 MNHEY, CDR2 SVGEGT. CDR3 in amino acids: CASSYKAGNQPQHF. CDR3 in DNA: TGTGCCAGCAGTTATAAGGCGGGCAATCAGCCCCAGCATTTT.

J is TRBJ1-6 and V is TRBV7-9; D perhaps matches TRBD1 (6 bases). The V end lost 1 base, the J end lost 7 bases, and 14 bases lay between the germline ends. Germline values: CDR1 SEHNR, CDR2 FQNEAQ (reference sequence). This CDR3 spans 16 amino acids. CDR3: CASSLDGTHRNSPLHF. The CDR3 coding sequence is TGTGCCAGCAGCTTAGATGGGACACATAGGAATTCACCCCTCCACTTT.

V gene TRBV28 combines with J gene TRBJ2-7; 7 bases agree with TRBD1. Germline V CDR1 and CDR2: MDHEN, SYDVKM. This CDR3 is 15 amino acids long. The V segment lost 6 bases and the J segment 0 bases; nucleotides outside the gene matches: 8. CDR3 sequence reads: CASSYRDRRSYEQYF. The CDR3 nucleotides are TGTGCCAGCAGCTACCGGGACAGACGCTCCTACGAGCAGTACTTC.

V and J are TRBV4-1 and TRBJ1-5; 10 bases fit TRBD1. The CDR3 has 18 amino acids. The J segment lost 0 bases and the V segment lost 5 bases, leaving 10 bases of the junction unmatched. The germline CDR1 and CDR2 sequences are MGHRA and YSYEKL. This CDR3 reads CASSGGTGVPNSNQPQHF. Written as DNA, the CDR3 is TGCGCCAGCAGCGGTGGGACAGGGGTGCCCAATAGCAATCAGCCCCAGCATTTT.

The rearrangement uses TRBV4-3 and TRBJ2-3; D possibly corresponds to TRBD1 (5 bases). Germline loops: CDR1 LGHNA, CDR2 YSLEER. Deletions cut 1 base from V and 4 bases from J, with 12 bases between. This CDR3 contains 15 residues. The CDR3 here is CASSQVRGMADTQYF. The CDR3 DNA is TGCGCCAGCAGCCAAGTTAGGGGAATGGCAGATACGCAGTATTTT.